The clone carrying this TCR beta chain was counted a few times. Its target is unknown. The data were taken from a study of identical twins. Study findings and constraints: The study found that models underestimated out-of-frame TCR alpha sharing in monozygotic twins. Some out-of-frame alpha sequences were shared by twins, and these showed excess low generation probability.

Germline-derived CDR1 and CDR2 are MRHNA and SNTAGT. The CDR3 contains 13 residues. V was clipped by 5 bases and J by 4 bases; unmatched bases: 0. The cDNA had a unique molecular identifier and a template-switch universal primer site. Via MiXCR, TCRdb re-called the 5' RACE reads, giving one row per CDR3 protein. This sample has around 450,000 distinct CDR3 sequences; around 14% occur once, and the top ten carry approximately 0.52%. These data were also reused for a study on yellow fever vaccine responses in identical twins.

This receptor was obtained from a woman under 30 in good health. Sample: CD4+ T cells sorted from blood. The rearrangement joins TRBV6-4 to TRBJ2-2; TRBD1 aligns across 8 bases. The CDR3: CASSQGATGELFF. CDR3 nucleotide sequence: TGTGCCAGCAGTCAGGGGGCCACCGGGGAGCTGTTTTTT.